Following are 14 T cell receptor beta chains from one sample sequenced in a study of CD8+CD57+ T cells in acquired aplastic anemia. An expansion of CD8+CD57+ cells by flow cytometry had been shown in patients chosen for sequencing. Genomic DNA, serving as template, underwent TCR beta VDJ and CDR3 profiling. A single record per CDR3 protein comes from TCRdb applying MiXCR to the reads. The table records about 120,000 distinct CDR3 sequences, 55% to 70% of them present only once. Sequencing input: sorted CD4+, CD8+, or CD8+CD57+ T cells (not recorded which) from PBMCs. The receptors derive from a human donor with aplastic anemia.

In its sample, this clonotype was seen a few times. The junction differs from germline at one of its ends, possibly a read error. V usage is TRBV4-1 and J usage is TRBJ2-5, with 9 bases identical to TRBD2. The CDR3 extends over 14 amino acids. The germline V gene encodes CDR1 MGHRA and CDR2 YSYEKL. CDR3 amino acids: CASRQAGGKETQYF. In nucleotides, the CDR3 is TGCGCCAGCAGACAAGCGGGGGGCAAAGAGACCCAGTACTTC.

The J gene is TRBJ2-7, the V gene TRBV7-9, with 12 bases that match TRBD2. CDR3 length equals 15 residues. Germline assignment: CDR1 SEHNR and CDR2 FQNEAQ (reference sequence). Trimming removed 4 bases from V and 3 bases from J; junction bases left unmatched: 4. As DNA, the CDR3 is TGTGCCAGCAGCTCAGGACTAGCGGGGAACTACGAGCAGTACTTC. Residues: CASSSGLAGNYEQYF.

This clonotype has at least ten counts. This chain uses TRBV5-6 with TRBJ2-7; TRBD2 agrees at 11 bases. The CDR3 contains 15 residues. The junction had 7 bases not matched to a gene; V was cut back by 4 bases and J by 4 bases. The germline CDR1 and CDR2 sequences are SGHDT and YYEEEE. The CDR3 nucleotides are TGTGCCAGCAGCCAACGAGGGACTAGCGGTTACGAGCAGTACTTC. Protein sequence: CASSQRGTSGYEQYF.

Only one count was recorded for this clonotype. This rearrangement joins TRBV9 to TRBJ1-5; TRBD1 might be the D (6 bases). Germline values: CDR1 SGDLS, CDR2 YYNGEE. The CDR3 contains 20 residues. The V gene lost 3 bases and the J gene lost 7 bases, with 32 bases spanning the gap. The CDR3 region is CASSAPVGTSGGQGEQPQHF. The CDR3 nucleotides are TGTGCCAGCAGCGCTCCGGTAGGGACTAGCGGGGGGCAGGGCGAACAGCCCCAGCATTTT.

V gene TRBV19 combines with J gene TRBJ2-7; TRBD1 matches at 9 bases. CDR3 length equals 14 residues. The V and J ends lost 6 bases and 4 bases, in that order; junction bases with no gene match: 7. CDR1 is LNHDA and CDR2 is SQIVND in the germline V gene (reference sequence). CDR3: CASSTGTGLYEQYF. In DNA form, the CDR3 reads TGTGCCAGTAGCACCGGGACAGGGCTTTACGAGCAGTACTTC.

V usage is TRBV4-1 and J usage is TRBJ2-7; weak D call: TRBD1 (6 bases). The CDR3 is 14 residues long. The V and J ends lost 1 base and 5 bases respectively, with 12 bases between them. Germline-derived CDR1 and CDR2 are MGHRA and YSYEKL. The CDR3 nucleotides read TGCGCCAGCAGCCAAGGCACAGGGTCAAACGAGCAGTACTTC. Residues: CASSQGTGSNEQYF.

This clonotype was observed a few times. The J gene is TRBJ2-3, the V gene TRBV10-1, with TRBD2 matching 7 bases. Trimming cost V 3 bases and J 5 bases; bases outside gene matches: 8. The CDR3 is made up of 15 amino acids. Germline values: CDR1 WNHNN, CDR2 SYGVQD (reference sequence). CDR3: CASSDSRGGGDTQYF. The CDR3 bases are TGCGCCAGCAGTGACTCGCGGGGCGGGGGAGATACGCAGTATTTT.

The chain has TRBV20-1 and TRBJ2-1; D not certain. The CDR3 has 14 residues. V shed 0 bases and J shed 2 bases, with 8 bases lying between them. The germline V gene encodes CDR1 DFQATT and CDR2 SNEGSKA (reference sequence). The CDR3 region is CSARDLGTYNEQFF. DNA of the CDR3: TGCAGTGCTAGAGATCTCGGTACCTACAATGAGCAGTTCTTC.

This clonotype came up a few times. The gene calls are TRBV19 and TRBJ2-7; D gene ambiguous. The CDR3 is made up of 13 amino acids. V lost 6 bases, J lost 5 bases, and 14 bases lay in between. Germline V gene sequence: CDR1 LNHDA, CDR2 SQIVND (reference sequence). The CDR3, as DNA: TGTGCCAGTAGCCCCGTGCCACGCAACGAGCAGTACTTC. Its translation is CASSPVPRNEQYF. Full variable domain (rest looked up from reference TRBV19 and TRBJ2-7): DGGITQSPKYLFRKEGQNVTLSCEQNLNHDAMYWYRQDPGQGLRLIYYSQIVNDFQKGDIAEGYSVSREKKESFPLTVTSAQKNPTAFYLCASSPVPRNEQYFGPGTRLTVT.

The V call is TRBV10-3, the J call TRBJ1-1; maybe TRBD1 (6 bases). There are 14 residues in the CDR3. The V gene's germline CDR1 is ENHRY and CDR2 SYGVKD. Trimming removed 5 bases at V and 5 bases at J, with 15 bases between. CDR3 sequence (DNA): TGTGCCATCAGTAATCAGCAGGGGTTAACTGAAGCTTTCTTT. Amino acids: CAISNQQGLTEAFF.

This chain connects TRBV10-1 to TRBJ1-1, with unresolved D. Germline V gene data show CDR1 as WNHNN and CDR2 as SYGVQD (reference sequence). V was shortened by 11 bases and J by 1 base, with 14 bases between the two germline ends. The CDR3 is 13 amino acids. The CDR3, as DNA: TGCGCCGCCAGCACGTGGGGGAACACTGAAGCTTTCTTT. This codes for CAASTWGNTEAFF.

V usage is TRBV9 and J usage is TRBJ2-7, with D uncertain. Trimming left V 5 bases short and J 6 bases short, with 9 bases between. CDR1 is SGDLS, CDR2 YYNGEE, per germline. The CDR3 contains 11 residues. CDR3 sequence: CASSPLREQYF. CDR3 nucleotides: TGTGCCAGCAGTCCTCTACGCGAGCAGTACTTC.

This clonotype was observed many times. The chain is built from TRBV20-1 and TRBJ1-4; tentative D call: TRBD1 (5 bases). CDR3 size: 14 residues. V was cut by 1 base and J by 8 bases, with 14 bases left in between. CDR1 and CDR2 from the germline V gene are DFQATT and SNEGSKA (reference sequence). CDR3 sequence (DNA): TGCAGTGCTAGAGCCTTGGGGGGGGGAGAAAAACTGTTTTTT. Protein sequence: CSARALGGGEKLFF.

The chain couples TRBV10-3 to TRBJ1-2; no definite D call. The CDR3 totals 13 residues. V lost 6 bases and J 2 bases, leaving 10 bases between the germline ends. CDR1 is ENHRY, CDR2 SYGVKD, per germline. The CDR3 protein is CAISPDTNYGYTF. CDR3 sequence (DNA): TGTGCCATCAGCCCAGACACGAACTATGGCTACACCTTC.